One sample yielded the 20 T cell receptor beta chains listed below, sequenced in a study of T-cell reconstitution after alpha-beta-depleted transplantation in children. During its preparation, the TCRbeta library received unique molecular identifiers. One entry per CDR3 protein results from TCRdb running MiXCR on the PCR reads. The sample shows approximately 110,000 distinct CDR3 sequences, roughly 23% of them seen only once. Sequenced here: PBMCs, mostly from graft donor cells, sampled 180 days after TCRalphabeta/CD19-depleted stem cell transplant. These receptors were collected from a male patient aged 2-15 years who had a stem cell transplant for chronic granulomatous disease, so the T cells may come from the graft donor.

J is TRBJ1-3 and V is TRBV20-1; unclear D gene. The V end was cut by 6 bases, the J end by 0 bases, with 12 bases between. The CDR3 spans 14 residues. Per germline, CDR1 DFQATT and CDR2 SNEGSKA (reference sequence). The DNA for the CDR3 is TGCAGTGCCTCCCGATCGTTCTCTGGAAACACCATATATTTT. Translating gives CSASRSFSGNTIYF.

The chain carries TRBV6-1 and TRBJ2-7, with a weak D call TRBD2 (5 bases). The CDR3 contains 13 residues. The germline V gene has CDR1 MNHNS and CDR2 SASEGT. V was cut by 6 bases and J by 6 bases, with 15 bases left in between. Here the CDR3 DNA reads TGTGCCAGCAGAAGACCCCCGGAGGCCGAGCAGTACTTC. Translated: CASRRPPEAEQYF.

This clonotype showed up many times. The J gene is TRBJ2-5, the V gene TRBV19; D perhaps matches TRBD2 (5 bases). This CDR3 region has 13 residues. V lost 6 bases to trimming and J lost 4 bases, with 12 bases between them. The germline V gene has CDR1 LNHDA and CDR2 SQIVND (reference sequence). The CDR3 bases are TGTGCCAGTAGCCTCAGGAGCGGAGAGACCCAGTACTTC. This encodes CASSLRSGETQYF.

V is TRBV6-5 and J is TRBJ1-1; no clear D. Germline V gene data show CDR1 as MNHEY and CDR2 as SVGAGI. The CDR3 has 16 amino acids. Trimming left V 0 bases short and J 4 bases short, with 15 bases between. CDR3 sequence: CASSYSFNLRGTEAFF. The CDR3 DNA reads TGTGCCAGCAGTTACTCATTCAACCTCAGAGGCACTGAAGCTTTCTTT.

This clonotype occurred many times. The chain joins TRBV30 to TRBJ1-5; 7 bases agree with TRBD1. V shed 2 bases, J shed 4 bases, and the junction held 11 bases outside the gene matches. This CDR3 spans 16 amino acids. Germline V CDR1 and CDR2: GTSNPN, SVGIG (reference sequence). CDR3 amino acids: CAWSRSRQGKNQPQHF. In DNA, the CDR3 is TGTGCCTGGAGTCGCTCACGACAGGGTAAGAATCAGCCCCAGCATTTT.

The chain carries TRBV12-3 or TRBV12-4 and TRBJ1-2; no definite D call. With 6 bases removed from V and 5 bases from J, the gap between germline ends came to 19 bases. The CDR3 loop spans 15 amino acids. The CDR3 DNA is TGTGCCAGCAGACGAGAGGAGGAAGCAGTTTATGGCTACACCTTC. This sequence encodes CASRREEEAVYGYTF.

In this sample, this clonotype turned up many times. The chain carries TRBV4-2 and TRBJ2-5, with 8 bases fitting TRBD1. Germline CDR1 LGHNA, CDR2 YNFKEQ. With V trimmed by 1 base and J by 3 bases, 10 bases remained unmatched. The CDR3 has 17 residues. The CDR3 coding sequence is TGTGCCAGCAGCCAAGTTGGGTCAGGACAGGGAAAAGAGACCCAGTACTTC. Translating gives CASSQVGSGQGKETQYF.

The rearrangement uses TRBV3-1 and TRBJ1-1, with D hard to call. The germline V gene has CDR1 LGHDT and CDR2 YNNKEL (reference sequence). V was cut by 2 bases and J by 1 base, with 14 bases left in between. CDR3 length: 16 residues. CDR3 in DNA: TGTGCCAGCAGCCAATTCGGTTCCTTTCCGAACACTGAAGCTTTCTTT. Its protein is CASSQFGSFPNTEAFF.

The gene calls are TRBV19 and TRBJ2-7; 7 bases are shared with TRBD2. The germline CDR1 and CDR2 sequences are LNHDA and SQIVND (reference sequence). CDR3 size: 14 residues. Unmatched junction bases numbered 2, after V lost 1 base and J lost 2 bases. Written as DNA, the CDR3 is TGTGCCAGTAGTATAGCGGGAGGCCCCTACGAGCAGTACTTC. Translating gives CASSIAGGPYEQYF.

This clonotype has a count of ten or more. V and J are TRBV7-9 and TRBJ1-4; a possible D gene is TRBD1 (6 bases). Between the trimmed V and J ends, which lost 2 bases and 4 bases, there was a span of 17 bases. CDR1 and CDR2 (germline): SEHNR, FQNEAQ (reference sequence). The CDR3 totals 17 residues. The CDR3 is CASSLNWNRALNEKLFF. As DNA, the CDR3 is TGTGCCAGCAGCTTAAACTGGAACAGGGCTCTTAATGAAAAACTGTTTTTT. The full variable domain, in which reference TRBV7-9 and TRBJ1-4 provide the parts outside the CDR3, is DTGVSQNPRHKITKRGQNVTFRCDPISEHNRLYWYRQTLGQGPEFLTYFQNEAQLEKSRLLSDRFSAERPKGSFSTLEIQRTEQGDSAMYLCASSLNWNRALNEKLFFGSGTQLSVL.

This clonotype was detected only a few times. The chain joins TRBV20-1 to TRBJ1-5, with 8 nucleotides matching TRBD1. CDR3 length: 17 residues. The germline CDR1 and CDR2 sequences are DFQATT and SNEGSKA (reference sequence). The trim removed 1 base at V and 0 bases at J, leaving 8 bases unmatched. CDR3 loop: CSARAETGVYSNQPQHF. CDR3 sequence (DNA): TGCAGTGCTAGAGCGGAGACAGGGGTTTATAGCAATCAGCCCCAGCATTTT.

This clonotype was seen ten or more times. This chain joins TRBV18 and TRBJ2-7; D gene unclear. The ends were cut back, 6 bases at V and 6 bases at J, with 12 bases in the middle. Germline V CDR1 and CDR2: KGHSH, LQKENI. The CDR3 consists of 12 residues. CDR3 bases: TGTGCCAGCTCGGCTCGGGTGTCCGAGCAGTACTTC. This codes for CASSARVSEQYF.

V is TRBV7-8 and J is TRBJ2-7; D could derive from TRBD1 or TRBD2 (5 bases each). Trimming removed 2 bases from V and 1 base from J, with 15 bases in between. The CDR3 extends over 16 amino acids. Germline assignment: CDR1 SGHVS and CDR2 FQNEAQ. CDR3 coding DNA: TGTGCCAGCAGCTTATTGATCGGGACCACGTCCTACGAGCAGTACTTC. Translating it yields CASSLLIGTTSYEQYF.

This clonotype was seen repeatedly, ten times or more. The chain joins TRBV11-2 to TRBJ2-7, with D tentatively TRBD1 (6 bases). There are 15 residues in the CDR3. Trimming pared 4 bases from V and 4 bases from J, leaving 17 bases between. Germline CDR1 and CDR2: SGHAT and FQNNGV. CDR3 in DNA: TGTGCCAGCAGCTCCCTTGCGACCCAGGGGTACGAGCAGTACTTC. Its translation is CASSSLATQGYEQYF.

This clonotype turned up a few times. This chain uses TRBV27 with TRBJ2-7; TRBD1 matches at 7 bases. Trimming took 5 bases from V and 3 from J; bases not matched to a gene: 7. This CDR3 has 14 amino acids. The V gene's germline CDR1 is MNHEY and CDR2 SMNVEV (reference sequence). CDR3 DNA sequence: TGTGCCAGCAGTCTAGTGACAGGGCGCTACGAGCAGTACTTC. It yields the protein CASSLVTGRYEQYF.

This clonotype was seen repeatedly, ten times or more. The chain couples TRBV3-1 to TRBJ2-2; D may be TRBD1 (6 bases). Per the germline V gene, CDR1 is LGHDT and CDR2 is YNNKEL (reference sequence). Deletions cut 0 bases from V and 5 bases from J, with 16 bases between. The CDR3 loop spans 17 amino acids. CDR3 protein: CASSQDTGFVGTGELFF. CDR3 nucleotides: TGTGCCAGCAGCCAAGATACAGGGTTTGTTGGGACCGGGGAGCTGTTTTTT.

J is TRBJ1-6 and V is TRBV11-2; no firm D call. CDR1 is SGHAT, CDR2 FQNNGV, per germline. The V end lost 1 base, the J end lost 14 bases, and 12 bases lay between the germline ends. The CDR3 has 13 residues. CDR3 in DNA: TGTGCCAGCAGCTTAGTGGCTACTCTAACCCTCCACTTT. The encoded protein is CASSLVATLTLHF. Combining the CDR3 with reference TRBV11-2 and TRBJ1-6 gives the whole variable domain EAGVAQSPRYKIIEKRQSVAFWCNPISGHATLYWYQQILGQGPKLLIQFQNNGVVDDSQLPKDRFSAERLKGVDSTLKIQPAKLEDSAVYLCASSLVATLTLHFGNGTRLTVT.

This clonotype was seen at least ten times. CDR3 DNA sequence: TGTGCCAGCAGCCCCCGTTTTGGGGGGGCTCTTAATGAGCAGTTCTTC. Translating gives CASSPRFGGALNEQFF. The V gene is TRBV11-1, the J gene TRBJ2-1, with a possible D match to TRBD2 (7 bases). The CDR3 consists of 16 residues. Germline V CDR1 and CDR2: SGHAT, FQDESV (reference sequence). V was shortened by 5 bases and J by 7 bases, with 21 bases between the two germline ends.

This clonotype was counted ten times or more. The rearrangement joins TRBV12-3 or TRBV12-4 to TRBJ1-5; D is unresolved. The CDR3 runs to 14 residues. Trimming pared 5 bases from V and 3 bases from J, leaving 11 bases between. CDR3 in amino acids: CASSPWGPNQPQHF. The DNA of the CDR3 is TGTGCCAGCAGTCCCTGGGGTCCCAATCAGCCCCAGCATTTT.

This clonotype was detected many times. The chain recombines TRBV18 with TRBJ1-1; maybe TRBD1 (5 bases). The CDR3 runs to 19 residues. The V end was cut by 2 bases, the J end by 0 bases, with 22 bases between. Germline V gene lookup returns CDR1 KGHSH and CDR2 LQKENI. CDR3 nucleotides: TGTGCCAGCTCACCAGTTATTCAGGCGGGGGGTGGAATGAACACTGAAGCTTTCTTT. The encoded protein is CASSPVIQAGGGMNTEAFF. Full variable domain (missing parts from reference TRBV18 and TRBJ1-1): NAGVMQNPRHLVRRRGQEARLRCSPMKGHSHVYWYRQLPEEGLKFMVYLQKENIIDESGMPKERFSAEFPKEGPSILRIQQVVRGDSAAYFCASSPVIQAGGGMNTEAFFGQGTRLTVV.